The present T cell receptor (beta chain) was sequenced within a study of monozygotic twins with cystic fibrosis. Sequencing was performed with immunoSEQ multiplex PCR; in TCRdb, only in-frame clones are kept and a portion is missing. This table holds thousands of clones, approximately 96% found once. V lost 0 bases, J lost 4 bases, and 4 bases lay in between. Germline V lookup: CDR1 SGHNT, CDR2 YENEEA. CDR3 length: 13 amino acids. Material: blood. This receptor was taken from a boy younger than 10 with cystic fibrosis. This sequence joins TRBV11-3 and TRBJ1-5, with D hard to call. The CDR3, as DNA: TGTGCCAGCAGCTTAGACGGAAATCAGCCCCAGCATTTT. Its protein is CASSLDGNQPQHF.